Described below is a single TCR beta chain sequence and its context. The trim removed 7 bases at V and 4 bases at J, leaving 5 bases unmatched. The CDR3 has 15 residues. Germline CDR1 and CDR2: MNHEY and SVGAGI. In the original processing: Researchers report that nucleated cell counts were estimated from reference gene primer amplification. TCRdb's table, derived via immunoSEQ multiplex PCR, lists solely in-frame clones and lacks some. The DNA was the basis for D and trimming; V, J and clone size are from that table. The data show 74,000 or so clones, with nearly 90% seen just once and roughly 7.6% held by the top ten. This sample stems from a study of blood T cell repertoires in COVID-19. Across the whole study: The origin of the acute and convalescent COVID-19 samples was the United States, Italy and Spain. Sources were T cells, B-cell-depleted T cells, or PBMCs; the material itself was cDNA or gDNA.

The sample was peripheral blood. The V gene is TRBV6-5, the J gene TRBJ2-2; 11 bases line up with TRBD1. This clonotype originated in a man aged 50 to 59 with active COVID-19. The CDR3 sequence is CASKGTGGTTGELFF. CDR3 coding DNA: TGTGCCAGCAAAGGGACAGGGGGGACCACCGGGGAGCTGTTTTTT.